This TCR beta chain was retrieved from a study of CXCR3-negative and CXCR3-positive naive CD8 T cells. General study findings and limits: The study found that naive CXCR3-negative and CXCR3-positive cells shared TRBV-TRBJ usage, while memory cells differed. Both naive subsets showed comparably high diversity, and memory CD8+ cells showed much lower diversity. Greater hydrophobicity was found in TRB CDR3s of CXCR3-positive naive cells than of CXCR3-negative naive cells.

In the case of this clonotype: Its antigen is not known.

5' RACE that incorporated UMI labels was used to prepare the TRB cDNA libraries. Using the 5' RACE reads, TCRdb records one entry per CDR3 protein without DNA. This table holds 46,000 or so distinct CDR3 sequences. CD8+ T cell subsets were each sorted in triplicate, around 270,000 cells apiece. The CDR3 has 14 residues. CDR1 is SGHRS and CDR2 is YFSETQ in the germline V gene. The TCR sequence derives from a human donor in good health. Some clones in this sample may be carry-over from other donors' samples. This chain joins TRBV5-1 and TRBJ2-5; lacking DNA, the TRBD1 call made by TCRdb goes unchecked. Specimen: naive CXCR3- CD8+ T cells from blood. Specified subset: CD45RO-CCR7+CD27+CD95- naive CD8+ T cells lacking CXCR3 (TNR3-). The CDR3 region is CASSLTGGEETQYF.